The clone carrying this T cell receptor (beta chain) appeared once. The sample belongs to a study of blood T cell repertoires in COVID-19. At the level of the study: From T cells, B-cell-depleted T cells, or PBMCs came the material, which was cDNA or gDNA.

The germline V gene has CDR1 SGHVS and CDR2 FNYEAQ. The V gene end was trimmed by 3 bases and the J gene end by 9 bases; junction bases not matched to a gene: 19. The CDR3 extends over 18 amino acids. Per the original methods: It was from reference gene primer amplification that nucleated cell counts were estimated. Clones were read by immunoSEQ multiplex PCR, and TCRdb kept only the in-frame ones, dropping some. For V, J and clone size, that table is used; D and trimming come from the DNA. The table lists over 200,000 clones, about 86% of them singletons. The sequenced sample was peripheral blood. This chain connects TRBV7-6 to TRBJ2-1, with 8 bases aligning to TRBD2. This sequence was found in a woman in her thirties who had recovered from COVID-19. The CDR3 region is CASSFPAIAGNPSTEQFF. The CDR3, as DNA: TGTGCCAGCAGCTTCCCGGCCATAGCGGGGAATCCCTCCACTGAGCAGTTCTTC.